This T cell receptor (beta chain) was profiled in a study of blood T cell repertoires in COVID-19. Study in general: There were acute and convalescent COVID-19 samples, and they came from the United States, Italy and Spain.

Generated by immunoSEQ multiplex PCR, the TCRdb table keeps only in-frame clones and is missing some. The data show fewer than 250,000 clones, over 80% seen once. Per the germline V gene, CDR1 is LNHDA and CDR2 is SQIVND (reference sequence). The CDR3 consists of 15 residues. J was trimmed by 3 bases and V by 0 bases; bases with no gene match: 2. The sequenced sample was PBMCs or T cells enriched from blood (not recorded which). The receptor was derived from a woman in her twenties or thirties who had been exposed to COVID-19. The chain recombines TRBV19 with TRBJ2-7, with TRBD2 matching over 10 bases. In nucleotides, the CDR3 is TGTGCCAGTAGTATAGATAGCGGGGGGCTCTACGAGCAGTACTTC. This codes for CASSIDSGGLYEQYF. Full variable domain (missing parts from reference TRBV19 and TRBJ2-7): DGGITQSPKYLFRKEGQNVTLSCEQNLNHDAMYWYRQDPGQGLRLIYYSQIVNDFQKGDIAEGYSVSREKKESFPLTVTSAQKNPTAFYLCASSIDSGGLYEQYFGPGTRLTVT.